These 3 T cell receptor beta chains were all obtained from the same sample, sequenced in a study of T cell responses to AZD1222 COVID-19 vaccine (dated by TCRdb to the early 2020s). The intended sense of this specimen's time point label: baseline before first vaccination. Receptors were amplified or captured by the immunoSEQ multiplex PCR assay. In TCRdb, the immuneACCESS table is reduced to in-frame sequences with V and J assigned. These tables do not hold every clone; where another copy was compared, an unresolved V gene accounts for under half, and the others remain unexplained. The sample profile shows 110,000 to 150,000 clones; 80% to 90% of them were found once. The ten largest clones take up roughly 3% of the sample. Sample: peripheral blood, taken on day 0 of AZD1222 vaccination. All receptors derive from an adult in good health.

This chain links TRBV9 with TRBJ1-1; D not certain. Germline loops: CDR1 SGDLS, CDR2 YYNGEE. Trimming left V 0 bases short and J 7 bases short, with 10 bases between. The length of the CDR3 is 13 residues. The DNA for the CDR3 is TGTGCCAGCAGCGTAGACGGTTCGGGTGAAGCTTTCTTT. This encodes CASSVDGSGEAFF.

The V gene is TRBV10-3, the J gene TRBJ2-1; no clear D. The V end was cut by 7 bases, the J end by 0 bases, with 19 bases between. There are 17 residues in the CDR3. Germline V CDR1 and CDR2: ENHRY, SYGVKD. This CDR3 reads CAITSSTAESSYNEQFF. The CDR3 nucleotides read TGTGCCATCACCAGTAGTACAGCCGAAAGCTCCTACAATGAGCAGTTCTTC.

The chain recombines TRBV7-2 with TRBJ1-6; a weak D match, TRBD1 (6 bases). Deletions cut 1 base from V and 9 bases from J, with 7 bases between. Germline loops: CDR1 SGHTA, CDR2 FQGNSA. This CDR3 contains 13 residues. The CDR3 spells CASSLDRVSPLHF. CDR3 sequence (DNA): TGTGCCAGCAGCTTAGACAGGGTTTCACCCCTCCACTTT.